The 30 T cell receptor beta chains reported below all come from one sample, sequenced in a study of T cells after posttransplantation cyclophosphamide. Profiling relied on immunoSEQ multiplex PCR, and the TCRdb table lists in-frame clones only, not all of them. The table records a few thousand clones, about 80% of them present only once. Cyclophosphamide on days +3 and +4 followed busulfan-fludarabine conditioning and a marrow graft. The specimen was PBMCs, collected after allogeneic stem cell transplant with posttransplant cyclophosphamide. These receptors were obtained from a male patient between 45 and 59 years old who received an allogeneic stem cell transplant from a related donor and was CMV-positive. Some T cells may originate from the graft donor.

In DNA, the CDR3 is TGTGCCATCAGTGAGTCAGTACAGGGGTCATATTACAATGAGCAGTTCTTC. As protein: CAISESVQGSYYNEQFF. The V gene is TRBV10-3, the J gene TRBJ2-1, with 7 bases identical to TRBD1. CDR3 length: 17 residues. Germline V gene sequence: CDR1 ENHRY, CDR2 SYGVKD. V was pared by 0 bases and J by 4 bases, with 9 bases of the junction left unmatched.

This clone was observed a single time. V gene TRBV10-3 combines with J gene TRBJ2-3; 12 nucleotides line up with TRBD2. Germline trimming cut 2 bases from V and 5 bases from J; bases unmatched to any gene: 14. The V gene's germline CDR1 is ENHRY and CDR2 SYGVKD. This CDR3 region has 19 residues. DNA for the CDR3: TGTGCCATCAGTGAGGTGGGAGCTAGCGGGAGGGCCTTGAGAGATACGCAGTATTTT. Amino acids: CAISEVGASGRALRDTQYF.

The CDR3 coding sequence is TGTGCCAGCAGCTGGGTCGGGACTAGCGGGAGTTCCGGGGAGCTGTTTTTT. Amino acids: CASSWVGTSGSSGELFF. V is TRBV11-1 and J is TRBJ2-2; 14 bases agree with TRBD2. Losses at the gene ends were 4 bases for V and 6 bases for J; bases not matched to a gene: 7. There are 17 residues in the CDR3. Germline CDR1 SGHAT, CDR2 FQDESV (reference sequence).

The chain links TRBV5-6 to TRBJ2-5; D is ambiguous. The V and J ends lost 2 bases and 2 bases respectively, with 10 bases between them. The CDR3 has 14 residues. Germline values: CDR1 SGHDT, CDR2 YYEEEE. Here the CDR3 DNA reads TGTGCCAGCAGCTTAGTGACGGGTCAAGAGACCCAGTACTTC. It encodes CASSLVTGQETQYF.

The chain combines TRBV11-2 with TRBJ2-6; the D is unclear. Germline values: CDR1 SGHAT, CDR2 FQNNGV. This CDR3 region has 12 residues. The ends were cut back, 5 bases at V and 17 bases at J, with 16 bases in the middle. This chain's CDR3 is CASSPQEVPVTF. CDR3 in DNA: TGTGCCAGCAGCCCGCAGGAAGTCCCCGTGACTTTC.

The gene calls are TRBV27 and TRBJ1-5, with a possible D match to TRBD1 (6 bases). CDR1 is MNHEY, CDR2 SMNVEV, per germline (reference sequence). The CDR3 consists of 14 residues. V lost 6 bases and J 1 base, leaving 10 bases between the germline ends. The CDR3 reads CASRGAWSNQPQHF. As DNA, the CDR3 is TGTGCCAGCAGGGGGGCCTGGAGCAATCAGCCCCAGCATTTT.

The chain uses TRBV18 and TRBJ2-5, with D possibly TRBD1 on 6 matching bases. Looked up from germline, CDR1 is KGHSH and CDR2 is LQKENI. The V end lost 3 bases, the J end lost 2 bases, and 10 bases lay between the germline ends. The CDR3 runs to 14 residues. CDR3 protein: CASSPAGTQETQYF. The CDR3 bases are TGTGCCAGCTCACCGGCCGGGACACAAGAGACCCAGTACTTC.

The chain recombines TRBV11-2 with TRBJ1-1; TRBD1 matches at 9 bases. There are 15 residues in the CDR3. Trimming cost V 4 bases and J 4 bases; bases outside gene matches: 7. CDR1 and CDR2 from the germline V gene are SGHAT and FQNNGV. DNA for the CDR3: TGTGCCAGCAGCTCTATGGGACAGGGAACCACTGAAGCTTTCTTT. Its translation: CASSSMGQGTTEAFF. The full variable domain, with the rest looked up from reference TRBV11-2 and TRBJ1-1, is EAGVAQSPRYKIIEKRQSVAFWCNPISGHATLYWYQQILGQGPKLLIQFQNNGVVDDSQLPKDRFSAERLKGVDSTLKIQPAKLEDSAVYLCASSSMGQGTTEAFFGQGTRLTVV.

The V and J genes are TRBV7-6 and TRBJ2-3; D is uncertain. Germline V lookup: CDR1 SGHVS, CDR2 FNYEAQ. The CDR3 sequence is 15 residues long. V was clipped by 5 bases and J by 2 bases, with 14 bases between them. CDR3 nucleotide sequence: TGTGCCAGCAGCCCCAGAGGCGCGGCCACAGATACGCAGTATTTT. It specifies CASSPRGAATDTQYF.

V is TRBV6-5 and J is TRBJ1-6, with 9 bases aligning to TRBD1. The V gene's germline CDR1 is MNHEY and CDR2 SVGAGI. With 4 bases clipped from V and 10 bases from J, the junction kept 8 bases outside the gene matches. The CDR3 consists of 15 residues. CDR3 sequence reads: CASSFTGGAESPLHF. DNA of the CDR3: TGTGCCAGCAGTTTCACAGGGGGCGCGGAGTCACCCCTCCACTTT.

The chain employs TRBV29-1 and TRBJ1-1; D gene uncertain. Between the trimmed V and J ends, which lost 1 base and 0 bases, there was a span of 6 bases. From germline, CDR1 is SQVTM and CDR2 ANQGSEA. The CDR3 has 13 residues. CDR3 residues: CSVEGLLNTEAFF. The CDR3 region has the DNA TGCAGCGTTGAAGGGCTGCTGAACACTGAAGCTTTCTTT. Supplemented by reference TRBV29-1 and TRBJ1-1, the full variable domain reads SAVISQKPSRDICQRGTSLTIQCQVDSQVTMMFWYRQQPGQSLTLIATANQGSEATYESGFVIDKFPISRPNLTFSTLTVSNMSPEDSSIYLCSVEGLLNTEAFFGQGTRLTVV.

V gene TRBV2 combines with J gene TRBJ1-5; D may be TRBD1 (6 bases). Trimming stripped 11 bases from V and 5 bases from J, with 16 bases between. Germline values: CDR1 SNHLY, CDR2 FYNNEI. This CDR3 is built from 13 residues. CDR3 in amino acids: CAQKGAGDQPQHF. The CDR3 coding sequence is TGTGCCCAGAAAGGGGCAGGGGATCAGCCCCAGCATTTT.

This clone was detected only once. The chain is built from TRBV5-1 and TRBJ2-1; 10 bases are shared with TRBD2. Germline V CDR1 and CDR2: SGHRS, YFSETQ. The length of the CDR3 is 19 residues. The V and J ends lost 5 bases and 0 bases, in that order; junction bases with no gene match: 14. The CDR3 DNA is TGCGCCAGCAGATTTGCCGGGACTAGCGCCTCCGGCTCCTACAATGAGCAGTTCTTC. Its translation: CASRFAGTSASGSYNEQFF.

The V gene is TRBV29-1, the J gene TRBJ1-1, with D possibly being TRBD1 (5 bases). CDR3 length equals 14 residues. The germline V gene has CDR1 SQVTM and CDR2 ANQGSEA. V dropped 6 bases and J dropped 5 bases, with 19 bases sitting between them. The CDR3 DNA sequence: TGCAGCGTCCTGGGGGGGGTAGAGGGGACTGAAGCTTTCTTT. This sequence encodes CSVLGGVEGTEAFF.

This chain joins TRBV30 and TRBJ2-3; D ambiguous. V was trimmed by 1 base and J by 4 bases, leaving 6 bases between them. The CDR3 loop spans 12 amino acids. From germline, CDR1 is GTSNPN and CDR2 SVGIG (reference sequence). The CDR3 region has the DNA TGTGCCTGGAGTGCATCAGCAGATACGCAGTATTTT. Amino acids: CAWSASADTQYF.

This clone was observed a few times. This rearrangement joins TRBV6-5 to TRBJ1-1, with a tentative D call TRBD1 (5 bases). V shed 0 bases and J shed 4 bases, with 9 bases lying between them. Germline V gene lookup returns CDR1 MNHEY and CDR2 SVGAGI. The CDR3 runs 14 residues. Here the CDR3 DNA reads TGTGCCAGCAGTTACTCGGGGGGTGGCACTGAAGCTTTCTTT. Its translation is CASSYSGGGTEAFF.

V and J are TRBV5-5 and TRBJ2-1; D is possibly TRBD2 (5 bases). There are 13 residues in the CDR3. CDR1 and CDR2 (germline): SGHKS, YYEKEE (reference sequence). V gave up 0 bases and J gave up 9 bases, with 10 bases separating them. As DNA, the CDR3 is TGTGCCAGCAGCTTGGATTGGAGGAGTGAGCAGTTCTTC. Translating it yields CASSLDWRSEQFF.

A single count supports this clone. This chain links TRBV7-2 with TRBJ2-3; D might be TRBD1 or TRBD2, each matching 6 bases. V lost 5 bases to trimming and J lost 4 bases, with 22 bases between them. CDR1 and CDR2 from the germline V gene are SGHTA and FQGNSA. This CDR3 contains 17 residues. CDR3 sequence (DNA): TGTGCCAGCAGCCTAGGGGGGACACCATCCACCGCAGATACGCAGTATTTT. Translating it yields CASSLGGTPSTADTQYF.

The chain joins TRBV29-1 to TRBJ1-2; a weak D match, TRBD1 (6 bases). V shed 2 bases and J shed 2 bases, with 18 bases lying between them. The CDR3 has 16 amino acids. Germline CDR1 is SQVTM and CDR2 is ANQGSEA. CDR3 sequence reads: CSVEMGTNGLNYGYTF. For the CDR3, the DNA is TGCAGCGTTGAAATGGGGACAAACGGCCTCAACTATGGCTACACCTTC.

CDR3 loop: CASSSGDTQYF. The CDR3 DNA reads TGCGCCAGCAGCTCGGGAGATACGCAGTATTTT. This chain links TRBV5-1 with TRBJ2-3; no definite D call. The CDR3 contains 11 residues. Deletions cut 3 bases from V and 5 bases from J, with 4 bases between. Germline V gives CDR1 SGHRS, CDR2 YFSETQ. The full variable domain, with the rest looked up from reference TRBV5-1 and TRBJ2-3, is KAGVTQTPRYLIKTRGQQVTLSCSPISGHRSVSWYQQTPGQGLQFLFEYFSETQRNKGNFPGRFSGRQFSNSRSEMNVSTLELGDSALYLCASSSGDTQYFGPGTRLTVL.

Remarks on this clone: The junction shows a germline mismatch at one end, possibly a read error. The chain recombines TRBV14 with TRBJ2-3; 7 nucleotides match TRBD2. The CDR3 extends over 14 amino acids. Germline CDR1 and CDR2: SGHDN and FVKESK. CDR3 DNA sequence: TGTGTCAGCAGCCCGGGGACTACCACAGATACGCAGTATTTT. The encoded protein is CVSSPGTTTDTQYF.

The CDR3 DNA reads TGCAGCGTTGGTGGTTGGCCCGGGACAGGGCGCAACAATGAGCAGTTCTTC. This sequence encodes CSVGGWPGTGRNNEQFF. V is TRBV29-1 and J is TRBJ2-1, with 9 bases identical to TRBD1. Germline V gene sequence: CDR1 SQVTM, CDR2 ANQGSEA. The CDR3 spans 17 residues. The V and J ends lost 4 bases and 5 bases, in that order; junction bases with no gene match: 15.

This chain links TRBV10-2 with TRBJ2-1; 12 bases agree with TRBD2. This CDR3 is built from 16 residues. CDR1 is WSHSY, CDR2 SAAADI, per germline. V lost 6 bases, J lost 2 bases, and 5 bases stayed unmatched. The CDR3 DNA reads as TGCGCCAGCAGGATTCGGACTAGCGGGGCCTACAATGAGCAGTTCTTC. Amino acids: CASRIRTSGAYNEQFF.

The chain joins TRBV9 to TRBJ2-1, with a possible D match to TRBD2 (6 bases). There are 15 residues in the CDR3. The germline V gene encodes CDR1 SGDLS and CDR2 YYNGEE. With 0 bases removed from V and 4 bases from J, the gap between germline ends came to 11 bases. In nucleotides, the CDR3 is TGTGCCAGCAGCGTAGGGGATAGCGGTTACAATGAGCAGTTCTTC. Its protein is CASSVGDSGYNEQFF. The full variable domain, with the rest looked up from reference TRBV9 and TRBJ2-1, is DSGVTQTPKHLITATGQRVTLRCSPRSGDLSVYWYQQSLDQGLQFLIQYYNGEERAKGNILERFSAQQFPDLHSELNLSSLELGDSALYFCASSVGDSGYNEQFFGPGTRLTVL.

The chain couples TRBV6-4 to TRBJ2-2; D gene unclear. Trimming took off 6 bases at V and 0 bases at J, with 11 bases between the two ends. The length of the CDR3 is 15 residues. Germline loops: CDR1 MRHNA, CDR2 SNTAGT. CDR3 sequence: CASRVTHANTGELFF. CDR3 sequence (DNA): TGTGCCAGCAGAGTAACACACGCGAACACCGGGGAGCTGTTTTTT.

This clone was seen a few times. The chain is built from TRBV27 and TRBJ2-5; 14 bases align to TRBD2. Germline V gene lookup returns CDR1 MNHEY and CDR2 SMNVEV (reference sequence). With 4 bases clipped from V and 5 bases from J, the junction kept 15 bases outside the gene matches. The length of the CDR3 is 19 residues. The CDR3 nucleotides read TGTGCCAGCAGTTCAATGGGACTAGCGGGAGCATCATCGTGGGAGACCCAGTACTTC. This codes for CASSSMGLAGASSWETQYF.

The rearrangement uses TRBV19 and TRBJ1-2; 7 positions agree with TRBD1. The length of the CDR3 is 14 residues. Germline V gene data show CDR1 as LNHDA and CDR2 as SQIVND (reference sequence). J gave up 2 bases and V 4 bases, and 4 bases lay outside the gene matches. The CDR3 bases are TGTGCCAGTAGTAGCCCACAGGGGAACTATGGCTACACCTTC. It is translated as CASSSPQGNYGYTF.

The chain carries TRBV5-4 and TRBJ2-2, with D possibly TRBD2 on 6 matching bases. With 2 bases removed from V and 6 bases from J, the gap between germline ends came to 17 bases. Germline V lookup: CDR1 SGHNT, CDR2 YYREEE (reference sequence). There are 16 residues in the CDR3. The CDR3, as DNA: TGTGCCAGCAGCTTAGGGCGGGGTGGCCCCTCCGGGGAGCTGTTTTTT. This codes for CASSLGRGGPSGELFF. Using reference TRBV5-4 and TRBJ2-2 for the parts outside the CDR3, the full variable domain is ETGVTQSPTHLIKTRGQQVTLRCSSQSGHNTVSWYQQALGQGPQFIFQYYREEENGRGNFPPRFSGLQFPNYSSELNVNALELDDSALYLCASSLGRGGPSGELFFGEGSRLTVL.

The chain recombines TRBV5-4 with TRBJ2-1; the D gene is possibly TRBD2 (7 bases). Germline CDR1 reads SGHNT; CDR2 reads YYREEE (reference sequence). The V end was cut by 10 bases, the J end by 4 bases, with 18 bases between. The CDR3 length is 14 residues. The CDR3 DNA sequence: TGTGCCGGGAAGGGGGGGGGCGGTTACAATGAGCAGTTCTTC. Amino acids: CAGKGGGGYNEQFF.

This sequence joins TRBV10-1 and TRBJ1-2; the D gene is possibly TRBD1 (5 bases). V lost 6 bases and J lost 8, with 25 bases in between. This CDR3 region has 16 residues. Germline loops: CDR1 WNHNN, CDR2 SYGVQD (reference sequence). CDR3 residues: CASSLPSLQGSEGYTF. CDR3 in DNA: TGCGCCAGCAGCTTACCATCTCTCCAGGGATCGGAGGGCTACACCTTC.